This T cell receptor (beta chain) stems from a study of CD8 T cells in ankylosing spondylitis. The table lists this clonotype with a few counts. Each CDR3 protein is one row after TCRdb ran MiXCR on the 5' RACE reads. This sample has 15,000 or so distinct CDR3 sequences; around 8% occur once, and the top ten carry roughly 36%. The germline CDR1 and CDR2 sequences are MNHEY and SVGAGI. The CDR3 runs to 13 residues. V was pared by 9 bases and J by 1 base, with 9 bases between. This chain joins TRBV6-5 and TRBJ2-2; a weak D match, TRBD1 (6 bases). The sequenced material came from blood. This TCR came from a male donor with ankylosing spondylitis or in good health (not recorded which). CDR3 DNA: TGTGCCAGTCGGACAGTGAACACCGGGGAGCTGTTTTTT. This codes for CASRTVNTGELFF.